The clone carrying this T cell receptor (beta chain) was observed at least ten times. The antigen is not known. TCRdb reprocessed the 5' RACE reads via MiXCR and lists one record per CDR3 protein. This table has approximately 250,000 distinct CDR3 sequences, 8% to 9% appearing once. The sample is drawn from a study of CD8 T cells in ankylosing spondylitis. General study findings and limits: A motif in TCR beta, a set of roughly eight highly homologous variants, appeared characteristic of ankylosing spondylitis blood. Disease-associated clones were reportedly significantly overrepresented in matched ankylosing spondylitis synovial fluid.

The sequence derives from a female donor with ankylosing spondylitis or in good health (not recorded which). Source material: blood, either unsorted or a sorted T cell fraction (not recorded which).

The CDR3 sequence is CASSPNRVRTGELFF. In DNA, the CDR3 is TGTGCCAGCAGCCCGAACAGGGTGAGGACCGGGGAGCTGTTTTTT. The V and J genes are TRBV7-9 and TRBJ2-2, with D maybe TRBD1 (6 bases). Germline V gene sequence: CDR1 SEHNR, CDR2 FQNEAQ (reference sequence). The CDR3 covers 15 residues. V lost 5 bases and J 5 bases, leaving 15 bases between the germline ends.